The subject of this entry is one TCR beta chain. The antigen is unknown. This sample is part of a study of cytomegalovirus exposure and HLA in healthy donors. Study details: Some 200 million T cells yielded roughly 120 million unique TCR beta sequences, as an earlier analysis found. Overall study results and limits: In an earlier analysis, productive rearrangement rates for most beta V segments clustered near 87% or 30%. Analysis was carried out at a later point, and it linked a missense DCLRE1C variant to TCR beta V- and J-gene trimming.

Both 60 Vbeta primers and 13 Jbeta primers went into the PCR. TCRdb's copy holds only in-frame clones and misses some; the assay was immunoSEQ multiplex PCR. The sample totals 130,000 to 150,000 clones; its top ten clones hold under 3.5%. This CDR3 region has 12 residues. Looked up from germline, CDR1 is SQVTM and CDR2 is ANQGSEA. The V gene lost 3 bases and the J gene lost 7 bases, with 12 bases spanning the gap. The rearrangement joins TRBV29-1 to TRBJ1-2; D ambiguous. Sequencing was done on a sample of PBMCs. This TCR was recovered from a man aged 40-50 years in good health and CMV-seronegative. DNA for the CDR3: TGCAGCGTTGAGGGAGGGAAATTTGGCTACACCTTC. Its translation is CSVEGGKFGYTF.